One sample yielded the 25 T cell receptor beta chains listed below, sequenced in a study of T-cell memory formation after mild COVID-19. MiXCR, run by TCRdb on the 5' RACE reads, gives a single entry per CDR3 protein. Here the sample spans approximately 290,000 distinct CDR3 sequences, roughly a fifth being singletons. Sequenced: PBMCs or a T cell subset sorted from them (not recorded which). The receptors come from a young man who had mild COVID-19 (a few samples of this study predate the infection). Cell type and time point are not known.

Concerning this clonotype itself: A read error is likely, as this CDR3 ends without the conserved phenylalanine or tryptophan. The DNA is omitted, as the CDR3 cannot be located on it reliably, and the CDR3 follows TCRdb's listing. The chain employs TRBV6-6 and TRBJ2-3; the D segment call TRBD2 is taken from the table without a DNA check. A total of 13 residues make up the CDR3, ends included. CDR1 MNHNY and CDR2 SVGAGI come from the germline V gene (reference sequence). The CDR3: CASLGSSGTHGVL.

This clonotype appeared a few times. The gene calls are TRBV5-1 and TRBJ1-5; D perhaps matches TRBD1 (5 bases). The CDR3 contains 14 residues. V lost 0 bases to trimming and J lost 5 bases, with 9 bases between them. Germline CDR1 SGHRS, CDR2 YFSETQ. CDR3 region: CASSLGQPDQPQHF. Written as DNA, the CDR3 is TGCGCCAGCAGCTTGGGACAGCCAGATCAGCCCCAGCATTTT.

This clonotype was counted ten times or more. This sequence joins TRBV5-1 and TRBJ2-3; D gene ambiguous. The germline V and J ends were trimmed by 4 bases and 3 bases, with 9 bases remaining between them. CDR1 is SGHRS, CDR2 YFSETQ, per germline. The CDR3 runs to 13 residues. This CDR3 is CASSLTVTDTQYF. DNA of the CDR3: TGCGCCAGCAGCCTTACCGTGACAGATACGCAGTATTTT.

CDR3 sequence reads: CASSLSGATGELFF. In nucleotides, the CDR3 is TGCGCCAGCAGCTTATCAGGTGCAACCGGGGAGCTGTTTTTT. This chain connects TRBV5-1 to TRBJ2-2, with D uncertain. Germline V CDR1 and CDR2: SGHRS, YFSETQ. V was cut by 2 bases and J by 5 bases, with 10 bases left in between. This CDR3 comprises 14 residues.

The chain employs TRBV5-1 and TRBJ2-2; D ambiguous. The CDR3 extends over 15 amino acids. The V gene's germline CDR1 is SGHRS and CDR2 YFSETQ. Trimming removed 0 bases at V and 4 bases at J, with 10 bases between. The DNA for the CDR3 is TGCGCCAGCAGCTTGGTACCTAAACCCACCGGGGAGCTGTTTTTT. This gives the protein CASSLVPKPTGELFF.

This clonotype was recorded a few times. V gene TRBV7-2 combines with J gene TRBJ2-1, with 8 bases matching TRBD2. CDR1 is SGHTA and CDR2 is FQGNSA in the germline V gene. V dropped 1 base and J dropped 4; count of bases not matched to a gene: 3. The CDR3 sequence is 15 residues long. The CDR3 coding sequence is TGTGCCAGCAGCTTAGTGCCTAGCGGGTACAATGAGCAGTTCTTC. This encodes CASSLVPSGYNEQFF.

This clonotype was seen only a few times. The rearrangement links TRBV9 to TRBJ2-3, with TRBD2 as a possible D gene (6 bases). Trimming cost V 2 bases and J 4 bases, with 17 bases left between them. The length of the CDR3 is 16 residues. Per germline, CDR1 SGDLS and CDR2 YYNGEE. CDR3 DNA: TGTGCCAGCAGCGTCGGACCGACTAGTGCCTCAGATACGCAGTATTTT. Residues: CASSVGPTSASDTQYF.

The table lists this clonotype with a few counts. The chain employs TRBV20-1 and TRBJ2-7, with 7 bases fitting TRBD1. CDR1 and CDR2 (germline): DFQATT, SNEGSKA (reference sequence). With 5 bases clipped from V and 0 bases from J, the junction kept 7 bases outside the gene matches. The CDR3 runs to 14 residues. Here the CDR3 DNA reads TGCAGTGCTCCGCCGTGGACAGGCTCCTACGAGCAGTACTTC. Its protein product is CSAPPWTGSYEQYF.

The rearrangement uses TRBV7-8 and TRBJ1-2, with unresolved D. CDR1 SGHVS and CDR2 FQNEAQ come from the germline V gene. This CDR3 spans 13 amino acids. The V end was cut by 3 bases, the J end by 1 base, with 6 bases between. Written as DNA, the CDR3 is TGTGCCAGCAGCTTGAGTATTAACTATGGCTACACCTTC. This codes for CASSLSINYGYTF.

This clonotype was picked up a small number of times. The rearrangement links TRBV7-9 to TRBJ1-1; D not resolved. Germline-derived CDR1 and CDR2 are SEHNR and FQNEAQ (reference sequence). Trimming removed 8 bases at V and 1 base at J, with 11 bases between. The CDR3 totals 13 residues. The chain's CDR3 is CASAPGPNTEAFF. As DNA, the CDR3 is TGTGCCAGCGCCCCAGGACCGAACACTGAAGCTTTCTTT.

There are many counts of this clonotype. In DNA form, the CDR3 reads TGTGCCAGCAGCCTTCCGCCGGGGAAGAGTGGCTACACCTTC. Its protein is CASSLPPGKSGYTF. The V and J genes are TRBV5-6 and TRBJ1-2, with D hard to call. CDR3 size: 14 residues. Germline V CDR1 and CDR2: SGHDT, YYEEEE. V dropped 4 bases and J dropped 7 bases, with 17 bases sitting between them.

This chain connects TRBV7-2 to TRBJ2-3; no clear D gene. The germline V gene encodes CDR1 SGHTA and CDR2 FQGNSA. CDR3 length equals 14 residues. V lost 0 bases, J lost 2 bases, and 6 bases lay in between. CDR3 loop: CASSLASYTDTQYF. The DNA for the CDR3 is TGTGCCAGCAGCTTAGCTAGCTACACAGATACGCAGTATTTT.

This clonotype was detected ten times or more. The V and J genes are TRBV5-1 and TRBJ2-3; D gene uncertain. CDR3 length: 15 amino acids. Germline assignment: CDR1 SGHRS and CDR2 YFSETQ. V lost 0 bases to trimming and J lost 9 bases, with 17 bases between them. In DNA form, the CDR3 reads TGCGCCAGCAGCTTGGCCGTAGGACCCCCAGGAACGCAGTATTTT. Residues: CASSLAVGPPGTQYF.

This clonotype was detected only a few times. The V call is TRBV10-3, the J call TRBJ1-1; D is unresolved. The germline V and J ends were trimmed by 9 bases and 6 bases, with 14 bases remaining between them. The germline V gene encodes CDR1 ENHRY and CDR2 SYGVKD. The CDR3 has 12 amino acids. Here the CDR3 reads CAIQGYRAEAFF. The CDR3 DNA reads TGTGCCATTCAAGGGTATCGTGCTGAAGCTTTCTTT.

This clonotype occurred a few times. The CDR3 DNA is TGTGCCAGCAGCTTAGATCAGTTGGGACTAGCGGGGCCATTCCAAGAGACCCAGTACTTC. Translated, it gives CASSLDQLGLAGPFQETQYF. The chain carries TRBV7-6 and TRBJ2-5; 13 nucleotides align to TRBD2. The CDR3 is 20 amino acids. J was trimmed by 1 base and V by 1 base; bases with no gene match: 12. Germline CDR1 and CDR2: SGHVS and FNYEAQ.

The chain has TRBV5-1 and TRBJ2-3; D remains unclear. CDR1 is SGHRS, CDR2 YFSETQ, per germline. The CDR3 extends over 15 amino acids. Trimming stripped 1 base from V and 0 bases from J, with 9 bases between. CDR3 in amino acids: CASSLTDPSTDTQYF. The CDR3 DNA follows: TGCGCCAGCAGCTTGACAGATCCTAGCACAGATACGCAGTATTTT.

This rearrangement joins TRBV12-3 or TRBV12-4 to TRBJ1-5; weak D call: TRBD1 (5 bases). CDR3 size: 13 residues. V was pared by 3 bases and J by 5 bases, with 8 bases between. The CDR3 DNA reads as TGTGCCAGCAGTTTGAGGGACTATCAGCCCCAGCATTTT. The encoded protein is CASSLRDYQPQHF.

The genes are TRBV6-6 and TRBJ2-2; D possibly corresponds to TRBD1 (6 bases). The CDR3 has 15 amino acids. The V gene lost 6 bases and the J gene lost 0 bases, with 11 bases spanning the gap. Looked up from germline, CDR1 is MNHNY and CDR2 is SVGAGI (reference sequence). The CDR3 reads CASSWGTPNTGELFF. CDR3 sequence (DNA): TGTGCCAGCAGCTGGGGGACACCGAACACCGGGGAGCTGTTTTTT.

The chain uses TRBV4-1 and TRBJ2-1, with a tentative D call TRBD1 (6 bases). In germline, CDR1 is MGHRA, CDR2 YSYEKL. Trimming pared 4 bases from V and 3 bases from J, leaving 13 bases between. This CDR3 has 15 amino acids. CDR3 region: CASSREDRVYNEQFF. For the CDR3, the DNA is TGCGCCAGCAGCCGAGAGGACAGAGTCTACAATGAGCAGTTCTTC.

CDR3 protein: CASSLGRGTGVSGANVLTF. The CDR3 nucleotides are TGTGCCAGCAGCTTAGGCCGCGGGACAGGGGTTTCTGGGGCCAACGTCCTGACTTTC. This chain links TRBV7-2 with TRBJ2-6; 10 nucleotides agree with TRBD1. Germline V gene data show CDR1 as SGHTA and CDR2 as FQGNSA. The V segment lost 1 base and the J segment 1 base; nucleotides outside the gene matches: 7. CDR3 length: 19 residues.

V is TRBV30 and J is TRBJ2-6; D is undetermined. This CDR3 region has 13 residues. Germline CDR1 GTSNPN, CDR2 SVGIG (reference sequence). The CDR3 nucleotides are TGTGGAGTTGGGTCTGTCGGGGCCAACGTCCTGACTTTC. Amino acid sequence: CGVGSVGANVLTF. The complete variable domain, with remaining parts taken from reference TRBV30 and TRBJ2-6, reads SQTIHQWPATLVQPVGSPLSLECTVEGTSNPNLYWYRQAAGRGLQLLFYSVGIGQISSEVPQNLSASRPQDRQFILSSKKLLLSDSGFYLCGVGSVGANVLTFGAGSRLTVL.

The V and J genes are TRBV20-1 and TRBJ2-7; unclear D gene. This CDR3 spans 13 amino acids. The V gene lost 6 bases and the J gene lost 1 base, with 13 bases spanning the gap. The germline gives CDR1 DFQATT, CDR2 SNEGSKA (reference sequence). The CDR3: CSAGRTESYEQYV. CDR3 DNA: TGCAGTGCCGGTCGGACCGAATCCTACGAGCAGTACGTC.

The chain combines TRBV9 with TRBJ2-3, with 9 bases matching TRBD1. From germline, CDR1 is SGDLS and CDR2 YYNGEE. The CDR3 has 16 residues. V shed 0 bases and J 6 bases; nucleotides not matched to a gene: 8. CDR3 bases: TGTGCCAGCAGCGTAGCGACAGGGGGGGCAATGGATACGCAGTATTTT. This sequence encodes CASSVATGGAMDTQYF.

Ten or more counts support this clonotype. The rearrangement joins TRBV4-1 to TRBJ2-1, with D perhaps TRBD2 (6 bases). CDR1 and CDR2 (germline): MGHRA, YSYEKL. Trimming pared 0 bases from V and 0 bases from J, leaving 12 bases between. The CDR3 is made up of 17 amino acids. CDR3 region: CASSQDPGGSSYNEQFF. In nucleotides, the CDR3 is TGCGCCAGCAGCCAAGATCCCGGGGGAAGCTCCTACAATGAGCAGTTCTTC.

The J gene is TRBJ2-7, the V gene TRBV5-5; D remains ambiguous. Per germline, CDR1 SGHKS and CDR2 YYEKEE (reference sequence). The V end lost 0 bases, the J end lost 0 bases, and 7 bases lay between the germline ends. This CDR3 is built from 14 residues. The CDR3 sequence is CASSLATSSYEQYF. CDR3 nucleotide sequence: TGTGCCAGCAGCTTGGCTACCAGCTCCTACGAGCAGTACTTC.